This TCR beta chain was sequenced in a study of T cells in Graves' hyperthyroidism and ophthalmopathy. TCR beta CDR3 sequences were amplified from RNA transcripts. When the TCR CDR3 underwent first-round RT-PCR, the HTBI primer set was used. From the multiplex PCR reads, TCRdb called clonotypes with MiXCR, one entry per CDR3 protein. This repertoire shows around 440,000 distinct CDR3 sequences, 15% to 19% found once; its top ten account for approximately 7.5%. This clonotype was recorded at least ten times. Its target is unknown. This CDR3 has 15 amino acids. Germline CDR1 SGHRS, CDR2 YFSETQ. Findings of the study overall: From stable hyperthyroidism, ophthalmopathy was set apart by a 13 V-J model. Most expanded thyroid clonotypes above 0.001 also appeared in blood. It was a median around 6 months before onset that the model predicted ophthalmopathy.

V gene TRBV5-1 combines with J gene TRBJ2-7; D could derive from TRBD1 or TRBD2 (6 bases each). The sequencing input was blood. The sequence derives from a woman between 18 and 29 years old with Graves' hyperthyroidism. CDR3 loop: CATRGAGEPLYEQYF. In nucleotides, the CDR3 is TGCGCAACGAGGGGGGCCGGAGAGCCGCTCTACGAGCAGTACTTC.